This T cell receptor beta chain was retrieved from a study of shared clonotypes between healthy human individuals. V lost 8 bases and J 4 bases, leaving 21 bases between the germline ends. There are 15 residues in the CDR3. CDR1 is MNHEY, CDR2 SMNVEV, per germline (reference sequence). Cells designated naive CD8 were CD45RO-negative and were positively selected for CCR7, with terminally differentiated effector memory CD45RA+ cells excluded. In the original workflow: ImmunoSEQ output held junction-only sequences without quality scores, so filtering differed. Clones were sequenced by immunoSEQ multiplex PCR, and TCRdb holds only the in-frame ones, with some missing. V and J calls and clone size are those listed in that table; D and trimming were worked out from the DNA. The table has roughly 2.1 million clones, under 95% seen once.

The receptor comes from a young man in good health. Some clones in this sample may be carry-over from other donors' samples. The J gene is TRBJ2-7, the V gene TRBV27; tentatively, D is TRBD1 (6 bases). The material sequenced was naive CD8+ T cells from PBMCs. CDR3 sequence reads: CASGTTGQDIYEQYF. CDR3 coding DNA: TGTGCCAGCGGAACTACAGGGCAAGATATTTACGAGCAGTACTTC.